The text below deals with one TCR beta chain. This entry belongs to a study of shared clonotypes between healthy human individuals. Libraries were prepared by immunoSEQ multiplex PCR; TCRdb keeps only in-frame clonotypes and omits some of them. The data show around 1,900,000 clones, with roughly 95% seen just once and more than 1.5% held by the top ten. Germline-derived CDR1 and CDR2 are SGHTA and FQGNSA. J gave up 0 bases and V 4 bases, and 3 bases lay outside the gene matches. The CDR3 covers 15 residues. In the naive CD8 group, cells lacked CD45RO and were positively selected for CCR7, so terminally differentiated effector memory CD45RA+ cells were left out.

This sequence joins TRBV7-2 and TRBJ2-1; 7 bases fit TRBD2. The clonotype originates from a man aged 18 to 35 in good health. Some clones in this sample may be carry-over from other donors' samples. The sequencing sample was made of naive CD8+ T cells from PBMCs. The CDR3 spells CASSSRDYSYNEQFF. CDR3 DNA sequence: TGTGCCAGCAGCTCTCGGGACTACTCCTACAATGAGCAGTTCTTC.